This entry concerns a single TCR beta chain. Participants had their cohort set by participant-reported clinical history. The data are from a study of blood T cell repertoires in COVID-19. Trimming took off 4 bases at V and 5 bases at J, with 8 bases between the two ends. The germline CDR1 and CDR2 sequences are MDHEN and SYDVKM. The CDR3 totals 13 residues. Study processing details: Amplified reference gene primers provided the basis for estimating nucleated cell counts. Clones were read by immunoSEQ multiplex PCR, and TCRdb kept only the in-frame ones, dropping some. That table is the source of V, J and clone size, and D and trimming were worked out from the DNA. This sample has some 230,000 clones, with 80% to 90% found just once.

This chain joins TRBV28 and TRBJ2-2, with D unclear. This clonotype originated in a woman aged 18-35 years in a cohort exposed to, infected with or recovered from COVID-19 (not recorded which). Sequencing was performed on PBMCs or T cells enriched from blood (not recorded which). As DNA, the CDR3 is TGTGCCAGCAGTTACGAGAGTACCGGGGAGCTGTTTTTT. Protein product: CASSYESTGELFF.